This T cell receptor beta chain is from a study of T cell repertoires in cytomegalovirus infection. Study overall: CMV epitopes used comprised recently identified HLA-C-restricted ones and well-studied HLA-B-restricted ones. In public TCR beta signatures, there were indications of both CMV infection and matching HLA type.

V gave up 1 base and J gave up 0 bases; unmatched junction bases: 3. The CDR3 totals 16 residues. Per germline, CDR1 MGHDK and CDR2 SYGVNS. As concerns this clonotype: Its target is unknown.

TCRdb analysed the reads with MiXCR anew, one entry per CDR3 protein. The table records 230,000 or so distinct CDR3 sequences, around two fifths of them present only once. Overall study results and limits: CMV-specific TCR beta clonotypes restricted by HLA-C dominated the ex vivo response. The cumulative frequency of public TCR beta families identified carriers of CMV plus the relevant HLA.

The chain has TRBV25-1 and TRBJ2-5, with TRBD2 identical over 9 bases. This receptor was identified in a human donor in good health (CMV status not recorded). Some clones in this sample may be carry-over from other donors' samples. Sequencing was performed on CD8+ T cells from cultured PBMCs, taken from culture after CMV antigen stimulation. In nucleotides, the CDR3 is TGTGCCAGCAGTGAATTAGCGGGGGAGGACCAAGAGACCCAGTACTTC. Its translation is CASSELAGEDQETQYF.